The clone carrying this T cell receptor (beta chain) showed up many times. The CDR3 has 15 amino acids. CDR1 and CDR2 (germline): SGHTA, FQGNSA. V dropped 5 bases and J dropped 2 bases, with 14 bases sitting between them. The data stem from a study of response to subunit inactivated influenza vaccine. TCRdb reprocessed the RT-PCR reads via MiXCR and lists one record per CDR3 protein. The repertoire holds hundreds of thousands of distinct CDR3 sequences, with approximately 15% as singletons. The sequencing here drew on PBMCs from blood, taken less than 15 days before vaccination. This TCR was sampled from a man in his forties or fifties who received an inactivated influenza vaccine. This chain links TRBV7-2 with TRBJ2-3; a weak D match, TRBD1 (6 bases). CDR3 DNA sequence: TGTGCCAGCAGCCCTTTTCGGACAGCCACAGATACGCAGTATTTT. It translates to CASSPFRTATDTQYF.